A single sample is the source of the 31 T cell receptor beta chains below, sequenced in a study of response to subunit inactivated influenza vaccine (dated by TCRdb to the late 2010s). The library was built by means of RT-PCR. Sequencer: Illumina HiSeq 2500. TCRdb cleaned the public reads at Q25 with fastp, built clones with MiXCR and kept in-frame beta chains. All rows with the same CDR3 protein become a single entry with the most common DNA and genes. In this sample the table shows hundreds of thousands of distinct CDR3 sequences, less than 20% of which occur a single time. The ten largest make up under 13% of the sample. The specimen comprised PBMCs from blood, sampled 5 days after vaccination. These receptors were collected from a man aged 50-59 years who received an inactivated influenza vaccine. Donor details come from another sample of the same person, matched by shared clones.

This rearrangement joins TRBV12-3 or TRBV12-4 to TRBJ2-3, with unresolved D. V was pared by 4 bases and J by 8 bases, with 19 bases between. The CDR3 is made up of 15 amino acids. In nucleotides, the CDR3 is TGTGCCAGCAGTTCACCCGATGGGCCGAGGAGTACGCAGTATTTT. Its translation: CASSSPDGPRSTQYF.

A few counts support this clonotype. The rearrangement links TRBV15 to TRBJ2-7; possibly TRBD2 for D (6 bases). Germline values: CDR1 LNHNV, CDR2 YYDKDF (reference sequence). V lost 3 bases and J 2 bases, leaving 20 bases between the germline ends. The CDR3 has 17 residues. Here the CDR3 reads CATSSPAEGKVTYEQYF. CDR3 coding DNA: TGTGCCACCAGCAGTCCCGCGGAGGGAAAGGTCACCTACGAGCAGTACTTC. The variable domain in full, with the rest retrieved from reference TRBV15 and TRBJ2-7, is DAMVIQNPRYQVTQFGKPVTLSCSQTLNHNVMYWYQQKSSQAPKLLFHYYDKDFNNEADTPDNFQSRRPNTSFCFLDIRSPGLGDTAMYLCATSSPAEGKVTYEQYFGPGTRLTVT.

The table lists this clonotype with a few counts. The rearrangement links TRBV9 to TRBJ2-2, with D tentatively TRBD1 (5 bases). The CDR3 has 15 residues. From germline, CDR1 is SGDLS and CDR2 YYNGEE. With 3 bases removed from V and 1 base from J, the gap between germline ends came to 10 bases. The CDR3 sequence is CASSADSENTGELFF. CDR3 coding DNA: TGTGCCAGCAGCGCAGACAGCGAGAACACCGGGGAGCTGTTTTTT. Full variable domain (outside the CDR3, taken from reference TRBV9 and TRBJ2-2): DSGVTQTPKHLITATGQRVTLRCSPRSGDLSVYWYQQSLDQGLQFLIQYYNGEERAKGNILERFSAQQFPDLHSELNLSSLELGDSALYFCASSADSENTGELFFGEGSRLTVL.

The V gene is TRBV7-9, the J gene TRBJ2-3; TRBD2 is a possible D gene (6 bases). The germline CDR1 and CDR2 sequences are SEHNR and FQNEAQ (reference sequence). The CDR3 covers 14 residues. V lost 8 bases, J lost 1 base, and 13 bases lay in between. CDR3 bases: TGTGCCAGCCGACTAGGGGCTGGCACAGATACGCAGTATTTT. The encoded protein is CASRLGAGTDTQYF.

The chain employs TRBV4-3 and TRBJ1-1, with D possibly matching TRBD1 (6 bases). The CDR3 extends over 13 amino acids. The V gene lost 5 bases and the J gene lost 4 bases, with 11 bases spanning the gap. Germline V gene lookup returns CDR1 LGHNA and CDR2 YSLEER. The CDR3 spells CASSDRSSTEAFF. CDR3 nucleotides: TGCGCCAGCAGCGACAGGAGTAGCACTGAAGCTTTCTTT.

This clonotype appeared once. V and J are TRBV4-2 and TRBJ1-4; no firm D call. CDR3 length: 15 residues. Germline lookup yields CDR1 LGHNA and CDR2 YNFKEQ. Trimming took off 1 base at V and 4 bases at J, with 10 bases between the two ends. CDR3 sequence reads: CASSQAQAVNEKLFF. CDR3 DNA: TGTGCCAGCAGCCAAGCCCAGGCCGTTAATGAAAAACTGTTTTTT.

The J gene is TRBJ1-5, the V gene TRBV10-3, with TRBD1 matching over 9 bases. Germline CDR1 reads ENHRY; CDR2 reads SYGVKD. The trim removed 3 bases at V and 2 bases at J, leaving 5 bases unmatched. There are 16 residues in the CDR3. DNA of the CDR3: TGTGCCATCAGTGAACAGGGGGCCGGGGGCAATCAGCCCCAGCATTTT. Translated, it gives CAISEQGAGGNQPQHF.

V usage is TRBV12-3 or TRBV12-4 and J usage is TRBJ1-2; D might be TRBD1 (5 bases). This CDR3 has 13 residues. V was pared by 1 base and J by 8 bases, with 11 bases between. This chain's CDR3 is CASSLDRGEGYTF. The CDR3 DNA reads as TGTGCCAGCAGTTTAGACCGGGGCGAAGGCTACACCTTC.

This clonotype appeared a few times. This CDR3 is CASSLGTGTGYNSPLHF. CDR3 nucleotides: TGTGCCAGCAGCTTAGGGACCGGGACAGGGTATAATTCACCCCTCCACTTT. V and J are TRBV7-2 and TRBJ1-6; 9 bases match TRBD1. CDR3 size: 17 residues. With 1 base clipped from V and 4 bases from J, the junction kept 5 bases outside the gene matches. Germline V gene data show CDR1 as SGHTA and CDR2 as FQGNSA.

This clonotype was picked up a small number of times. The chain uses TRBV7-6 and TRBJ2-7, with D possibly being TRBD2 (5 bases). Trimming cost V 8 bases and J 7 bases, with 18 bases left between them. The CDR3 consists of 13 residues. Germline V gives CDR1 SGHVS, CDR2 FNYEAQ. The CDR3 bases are TGTGCCAGCCAGCTTAGTAGCACGGGGGAGCAGTACTTC. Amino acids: CASQLSSTGEQYF.

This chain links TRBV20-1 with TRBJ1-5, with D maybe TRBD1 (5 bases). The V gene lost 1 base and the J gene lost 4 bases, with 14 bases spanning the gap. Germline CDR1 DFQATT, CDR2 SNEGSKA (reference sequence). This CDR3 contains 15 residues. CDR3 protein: CSARGAGTINQPQHF. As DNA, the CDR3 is TGCAGTGCTAGAGGCGCAGGGACTATTAATCAGCCCCAGCATTTT.

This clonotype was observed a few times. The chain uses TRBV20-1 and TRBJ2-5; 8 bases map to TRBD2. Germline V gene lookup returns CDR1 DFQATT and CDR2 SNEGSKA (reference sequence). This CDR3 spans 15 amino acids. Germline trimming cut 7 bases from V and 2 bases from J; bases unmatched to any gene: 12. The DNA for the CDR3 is TGCAGTGAGGTCCGGTTAGCGGGGTCTCAAGAGACCCAGTACTTC. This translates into CSEVRLAGSQETQYF.

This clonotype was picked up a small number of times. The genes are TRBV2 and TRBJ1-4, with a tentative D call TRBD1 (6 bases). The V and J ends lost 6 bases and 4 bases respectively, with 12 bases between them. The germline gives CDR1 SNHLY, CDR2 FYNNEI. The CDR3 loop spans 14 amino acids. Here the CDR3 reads CASSDRWGNEKLFF. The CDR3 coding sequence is TGTGCCAGCAGCGACAGGTGGGGTAATGAAAAACTGTTTTTT.

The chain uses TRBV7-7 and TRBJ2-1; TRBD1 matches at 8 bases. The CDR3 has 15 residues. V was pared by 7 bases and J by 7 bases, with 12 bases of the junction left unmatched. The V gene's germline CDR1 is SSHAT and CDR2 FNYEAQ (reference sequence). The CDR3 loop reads CASNSDRGEINEQFF. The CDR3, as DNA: TGTGCCAGCAACTCAGACAGGGGAGAGATAAATGAGCAGTTCTTC.

The chain's CDR3 is CATFVGLAGEAQYF. The CDR3, as DNA: TGTGCCACCTTCGTCGGACTAGCGGGAGAAGCCCAGTACTTC. This chain connects TRBV10-3 to TRBJ2-5; 13 positions match TRBD2. Looked up from germline, CDR1 is ENHRY and CDR2 is SYGVKD. The V segment lost 10 bases and the J segment 9 bases; nucleotides outside the gene matches: 11. This CDR3 has 14 residues.

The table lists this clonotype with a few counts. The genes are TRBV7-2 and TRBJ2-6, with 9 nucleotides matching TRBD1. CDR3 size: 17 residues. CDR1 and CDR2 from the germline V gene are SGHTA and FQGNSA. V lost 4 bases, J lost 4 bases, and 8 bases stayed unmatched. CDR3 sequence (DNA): TGTGCCAGCAGCTCGTCCCGGGACAGGGAAGGGGCCAACGTCCTGACTTTC. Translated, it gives CASSSSRDREGANVLTF.

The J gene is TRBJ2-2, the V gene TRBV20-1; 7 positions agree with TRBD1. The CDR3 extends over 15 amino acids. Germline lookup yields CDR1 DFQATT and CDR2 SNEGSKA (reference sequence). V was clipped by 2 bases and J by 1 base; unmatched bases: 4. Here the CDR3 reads CSARRQGQNTGELFF. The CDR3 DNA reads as TGCAGTGCTAGACGACAGGGACAGAACACCGGGGAGCTGTTTTTT.

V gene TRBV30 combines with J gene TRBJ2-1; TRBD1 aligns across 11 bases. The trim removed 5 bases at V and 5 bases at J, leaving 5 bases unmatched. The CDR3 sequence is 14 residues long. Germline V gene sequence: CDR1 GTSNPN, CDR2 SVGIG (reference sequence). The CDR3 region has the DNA TGTGCCTGGTTCGGGACAGGGGGAAACAATGAGCAGTTCTTC. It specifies CAWFGTGGNNEQFF.

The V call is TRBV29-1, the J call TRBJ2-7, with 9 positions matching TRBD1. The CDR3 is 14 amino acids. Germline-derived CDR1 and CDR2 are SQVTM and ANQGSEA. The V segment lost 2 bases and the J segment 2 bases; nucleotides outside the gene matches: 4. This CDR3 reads CSVEPGQGTYEQYF. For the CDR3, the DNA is TGCAGCGTTGAACCGGGACAGGGAACCTACGAGCAGTACTTC.

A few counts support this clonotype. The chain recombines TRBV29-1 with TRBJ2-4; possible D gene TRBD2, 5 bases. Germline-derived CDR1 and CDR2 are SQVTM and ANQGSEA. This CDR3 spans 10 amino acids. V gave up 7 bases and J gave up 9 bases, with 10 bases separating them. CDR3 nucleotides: TGCAGCGCCGGAGAGGGCATTCAGTACTTC. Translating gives CSAGEGIQYF. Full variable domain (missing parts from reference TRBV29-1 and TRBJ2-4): SAVISQKPSRDICQRGTSLTIQCQVDSQVTMMFWYRQQPGQSLTLIATANQGSEATYESGFVIDKFPISRPNLTFSTLTVSNMSPEDSSIYLCSAGEGIQYFGAGTRLSVL.

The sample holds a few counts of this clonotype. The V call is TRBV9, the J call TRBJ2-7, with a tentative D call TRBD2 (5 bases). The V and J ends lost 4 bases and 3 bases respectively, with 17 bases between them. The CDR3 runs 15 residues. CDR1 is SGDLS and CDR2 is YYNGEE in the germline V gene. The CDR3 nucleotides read TGTGCCAGCAGCTCAGAGGGCGGCAGGATCTACGAGCAGTACTTC. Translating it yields CASSSEGGRIYEQYF.

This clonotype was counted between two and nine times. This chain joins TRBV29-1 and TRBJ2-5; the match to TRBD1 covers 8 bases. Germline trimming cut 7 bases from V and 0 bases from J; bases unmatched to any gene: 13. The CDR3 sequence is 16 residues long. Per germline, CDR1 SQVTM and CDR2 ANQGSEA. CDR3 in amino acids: CSAQTGQGFYQETQYF. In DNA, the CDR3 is TGCAGCGCTCAGACAGGACAGGGTTTTTACCAAGAGACCCAGTACTTC.

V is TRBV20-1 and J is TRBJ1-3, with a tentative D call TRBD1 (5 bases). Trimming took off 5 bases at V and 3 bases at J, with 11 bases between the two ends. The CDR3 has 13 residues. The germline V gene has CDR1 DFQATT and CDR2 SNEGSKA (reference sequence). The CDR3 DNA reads TGCAGTGCTGAGACAGATCTTGGAAACACCATATATTTT. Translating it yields CSAETDLGNTIYF.

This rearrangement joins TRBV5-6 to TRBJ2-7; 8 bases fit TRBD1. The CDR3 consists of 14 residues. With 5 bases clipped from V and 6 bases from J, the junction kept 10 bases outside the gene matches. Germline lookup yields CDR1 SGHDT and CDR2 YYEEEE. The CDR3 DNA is TGTGCCAGCAGTCCGGACAGGGTGGAGGTCGAGCAGTACTTC. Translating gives CASSPDRVEVEQYF.

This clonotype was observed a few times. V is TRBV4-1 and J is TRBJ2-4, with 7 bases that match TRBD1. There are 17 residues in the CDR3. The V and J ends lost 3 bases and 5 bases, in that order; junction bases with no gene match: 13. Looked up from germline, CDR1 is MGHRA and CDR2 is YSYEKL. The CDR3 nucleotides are TGCGCCAGCAGCCAGCCTTGGGTCAGGGGGATGGAAAACATTCAGTACTTC. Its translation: CASSQPWVRGMENIQYF.

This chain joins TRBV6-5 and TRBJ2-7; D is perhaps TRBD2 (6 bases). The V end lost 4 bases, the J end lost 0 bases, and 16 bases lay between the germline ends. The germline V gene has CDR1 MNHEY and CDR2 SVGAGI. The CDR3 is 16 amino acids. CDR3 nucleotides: TGTGCCAGCAGTTTCATTAGCGGAGTCGACTCCTACGAGCAGTACTTC. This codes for CASSFISGVDSYEQYF.

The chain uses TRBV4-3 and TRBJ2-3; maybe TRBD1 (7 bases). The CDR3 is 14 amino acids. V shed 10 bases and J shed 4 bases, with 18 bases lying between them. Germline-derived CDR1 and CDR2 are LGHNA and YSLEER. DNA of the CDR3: TGCGCCAAGACAAAACAGGGGAGGTCAGATACGCAGTATTTT. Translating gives CAKTKQGRSDTQYF.

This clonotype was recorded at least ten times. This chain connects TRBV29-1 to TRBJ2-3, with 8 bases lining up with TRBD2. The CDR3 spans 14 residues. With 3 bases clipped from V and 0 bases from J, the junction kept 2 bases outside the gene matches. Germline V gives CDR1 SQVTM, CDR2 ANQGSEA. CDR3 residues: CSVDQRESTDTQYF. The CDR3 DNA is TGCAGCGTTGATCAGCGGGAGAGCACAGATACGCAGTATTTT.

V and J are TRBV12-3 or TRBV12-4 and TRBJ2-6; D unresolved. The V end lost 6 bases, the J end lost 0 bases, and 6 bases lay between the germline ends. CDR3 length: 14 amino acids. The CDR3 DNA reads TGTGCCAGCAGCACTCCCTCTGGGGCCAACGTCCTGACTTTC. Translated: CASSTPSGANVLTF.

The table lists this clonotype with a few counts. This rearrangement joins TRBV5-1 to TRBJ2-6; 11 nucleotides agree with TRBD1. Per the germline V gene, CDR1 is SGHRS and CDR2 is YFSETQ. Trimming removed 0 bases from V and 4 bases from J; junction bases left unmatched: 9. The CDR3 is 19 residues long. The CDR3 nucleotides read TGCGCCAGCAGCTTGGGTGGTGGACAGGGGGCGTCGGGGGCCAACGTCCTGACTTTC. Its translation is CASSLGGGQGASGANVLTF.

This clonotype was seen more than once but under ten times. For the CDR3, the DNA is TGCAGCGTTGAAGATCTGAGGGACAGGGGGCGTTACGAGCAGTACTTC. Translated, it gives CSVEDLRDRGRYEQYF. The J gene is TRBJ2-7, the V gene TRBV29-1, with 12 positions matching TRBD1. J was trimmed by 4 bases and V by 0 bases; bases with no gene match: 7. The CDR3 has 16 residues. The germline V gene encodes CDR1 SQVTM and CDR2 ANQGSEA.